This TCR beta chain was recovered during a study of beta chain features in type 1 diabetes. Sequenced material consisted of expressed TCRB transcripts (all of the isolated RNA was reverse transcribed). Using immunoSEQ multiplex PCR, the repertoire was profiled, and TCRdb retains in-frame clones only, with some absent. Of 350,000 to 450,000 clones listed, less than 15% are singletons. A note on this clone: Its antigen is unidentified.

Trimming took 2 bases from V and 2 from J, leaving 17 bases between them. Germline V gene sequence: CDR1 SGHRS, CDR2 YFSETQ. This CDR3 has 16 amino acids. Broader study findings: An over-representation of cells with high TCR expression could result from cDNA sequencing.

Sample: naive CD4+ T cells from blood. The chain has TRBV5-1 and TRBJ2-7; TRBD1 is a possible D gene (6 bases). The TCR originated in a woman in her late teens or twenties in good health. The CDR3 nucleotides are TGCGCCAGCAGCTTATTTTCCTCAGGGGAAACCTACGAGCAGTACTTC. Its protein is CASSLFSSGETYEQYF.